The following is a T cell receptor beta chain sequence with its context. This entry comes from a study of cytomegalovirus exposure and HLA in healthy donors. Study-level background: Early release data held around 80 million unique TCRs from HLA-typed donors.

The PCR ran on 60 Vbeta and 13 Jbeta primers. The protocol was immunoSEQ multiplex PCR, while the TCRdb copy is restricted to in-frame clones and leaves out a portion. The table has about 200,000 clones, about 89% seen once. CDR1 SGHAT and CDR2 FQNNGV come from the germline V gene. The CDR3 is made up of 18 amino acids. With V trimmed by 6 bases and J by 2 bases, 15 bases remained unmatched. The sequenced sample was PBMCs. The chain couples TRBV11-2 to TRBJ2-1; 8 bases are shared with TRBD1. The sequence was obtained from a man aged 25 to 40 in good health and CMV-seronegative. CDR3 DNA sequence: TGTGCCAGCAGAATAGCCTTAACCGGGACAGGTACCTACAATGAGCAGTTCTTC. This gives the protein CASRIALTGTGTYNEQFF.